By share, the clone carrying this T cell receptor (beta chain) ranks as medium-sized. The sample belongs to a study of low-dose radiotherapy and immunotherapy resistance in tumors. Study summary: Patients of Cohort 1 had 0.5 Gy fractions every 2 weeks, which summed to 6.5 Gy.

Trimming at V came to 4 bases and at J to 2 bases, leaving 5 bases not matched to a gene. CDR3 length equals 16 residues. Germline CDR1 reads SGHRS; CDR2 reads YFSETQ. Indicated time point: after trial treatment. Stated treatment: LDRT plus nivolumab, ipilimumab, low-dose cyclophosphamide and aspirin (RACIN trial). Primers targeting TRAV and TRBV primed first-strand cDNA, covering alpha and beta chains. Using a constant-region primer together with a V-primer adapter, TCRs were subjected to about 20 PCR cycles of amplification. Via MiXCR, TCRdb re-called the reads, giving one row per CDR3 protein. Here the sample spans approximately 30,000 distinct CDR3 sequences, about half being singletons.

The receptor's source is a male donor with gallbladder cancer. Sequencing used PBMCs, obtained after low-dose radiotherapy plus immunotherapy. This sequence joins TRBV5-1 and TRBJ2-2; TRBD2 matches 10 bases. CDR3 in amino acids: CASSPSSGRNTGELFF. In DNA, the CDR3 is TGCGCCAGCAGCCCTTCTAGCGGGAGAAACACCGGGGAGCTGTTTTTT.